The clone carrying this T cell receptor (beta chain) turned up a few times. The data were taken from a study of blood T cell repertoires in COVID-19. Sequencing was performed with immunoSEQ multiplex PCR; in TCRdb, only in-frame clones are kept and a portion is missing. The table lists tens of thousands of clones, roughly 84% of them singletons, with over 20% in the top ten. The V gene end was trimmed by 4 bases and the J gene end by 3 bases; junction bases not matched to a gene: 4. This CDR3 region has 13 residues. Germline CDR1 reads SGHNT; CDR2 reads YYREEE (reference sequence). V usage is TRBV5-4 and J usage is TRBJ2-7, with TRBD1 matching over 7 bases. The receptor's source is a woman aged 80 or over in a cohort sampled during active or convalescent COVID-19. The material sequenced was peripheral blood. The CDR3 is CASSLQGFYEQYF. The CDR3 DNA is TGTGCCAGCAGCCTACAGGGGTTCTACGAGCAGTACTTC.